A selection of T cell receptor beta chains follows, all from one sample in a study of T cell clonotyping in hematopoietic cell transplantation. The assay was immunoSEQ multiplex PCR, and TCRdb's table has in-frame clones only and misses some. The data contain roughly 10,000 clones, about 92% of them seen just once; the ten biggest clones take up 13%. This specimen was peripheral blood mononuclear cells, taken before stem cell transplant. The source is a woman aged 35 to 49 with acute myeloid leukemia. Some clones in this sample may be carry-over from other donors' samples. CDR3s include the opening cysteine and the closing phenylalanine or tryptophan. D genes are given only for firm matches. Clone size is shown for a subset of rows, as once, few, many or a class of expanded clone.

v_call	d_call	clone_size	j_call	cdr3_aa	cdr3_nt
TRBV5-4	-	-	TRBJ1-1	CASSPDITEAFF	TGTGCCAGCAGCCCGGACATCACTGAAGCTTTCTTT
TRBV30	TRBD2	-	TRBJ2-7	CAWSVGSGRAYEQYF	TGTGCCTGGAGTGTAGGGAGCGGGAGGGCCTACGAGCAGTACTTC
TRBV18	TRBD2	-	TRBJ2-7	CASSPSGGGYEQYF	TGTGCCAGCTCACCGAGCGGGGGGGGCTACGAGCAGTACTTC
TRBV29-1	-	-	TRBJ1-1	CSATVGDTEAFF	TGCAGCGCGACGGTTGGGGACACTGAAGCTTTCTTT
TRBV30	-	-	TRBJ2-1	CAWSVSSLSSYNEQFF	TGTGCCTGGAGTGTAAGCTCGCTAAGCTCCTACAATGAGCAGTTCTTC
TRBV27	-	-	TRBJ2-7	CASSLSRYVYYEQYF	TGTGCCAGCAGTTTATCGCGGTACGTCTACTACGAGCAGTACTTC
TRBV7-8	-	once	TRBJ2-1	CASTLTGKGNEQFF	TGTGCCAGCACCCTTACAGGGAAAGGCAATGAGCAGTTCTTC
TRBV5-1	TRBD2	-	TRBJ2-7	CASSLGGGRGYEQYF	TGCGCCAGCAGCTTGGGAGGTGGGAGGGGATACGAGCAGTACTTC
TRBV7-6	-	-	TRBJ2-7	CASSLGVDEQYF	TGTGCCAGCAGCTTGGGAGTAGACGAGCAGTACTTC
TRBV9	-	-	TRBJ2-2	CASSVDNTGELFF	TGTGCCAGCAGCGTAGACAACACCGGGGAGCTGTTTTTT
TRBV13	TRBD2	-	TRBJ2-1	CASSLGLALEQFF	TGTGCCAGCAGCTTAGGACTAGCGCTTGAGCAGTTCTTC
TRBV4-2	-	-	TRBJ2-7	CASSQDLVGLNSYEQYF	TGTGCCAGCAGCCAAGATCTGGTGGGTTTAAACTCCTACGAGCAGTACTTC
TRBV2	-	-	TRBJ2-6	CASRQGVTGANVLTF	TGTGCCAGCAGACAGGGTGTAACTGGGGCCAACGTCCTGACTTTC
TRBV29-1	TRBD1	-	TRBJ2-2	CSVEGGTGGNTGELFF	TGCAGCGTTGAAGGTGGGACAGGGGGGAACACCGGGGAGCTGTTTTTT
TRBV11-2	-	-	TRBJ2-7	CASSFGGPKSYEQYF	TGTGCCAGCAGCTTCGGGGGTCCCAAGTCCTACGAGCAGTACTTC
TRBV14	-	-	TRBJ2-7	CASSPRRAGDEQYF	TGTGCCAGCAGCCCCCGGAGGGCAGGGGACGAGCAGTACTTC
TRBV29-1	-	-	TRBJ1-1	CSVESRDTEAFF	TGCAGCGTTGAATCGAGGGACACTGAAGCTTTCTTT
TRBV7-9	-	-	TRBJ2-7	CASSLGRGEQYF	TGTGCCAGCAGCTTAGGAAGGGGCGAGCAGTACTTC
TRBV4-3	TRBD2	-	TRBJ2-7	CASSQGVSSGRPYF	TGCGCCAGCAGCCAAGGGGTTTCTAGCGGGAGGCCGTACTTC
TRBV5-4	-	-	TRBJ2-5	CASSFTGTQETQYF	TGTGCCAGCAGCTTCACCGGGACCCAAGAGACCCAGTACTTC
TRBV18	-	once	TRBJ1-5	CASSPPTSNQPQHF	TGTGCCAGCTCACCCCCAACGTCCAATCAGCCCCAGCATTTT
TRBV13	-	-	TRBJ2-7	CASSFGVRTYEQYF	TGTGCCAGCAGCTTCGGGGTGAGAACCTACGAGCAGTACTTC
TRBV7-9	-	-	TRBJ1-5	CASSLGSMGNQPQHF	TGTGCCAGCAGCTTAGGATCTATGGGAAATCAGCCCCAGCATTTT
TRBV5-4	-	-	TRBJ1-4	CASSLQDNEKLFF	TGTGCCAGCAGCTTGCAGGATAATGAAAAACTGTTTTTT
TRBV10-3	TRBD2	-	TRBJ2-1	CAISDTSGRAYNEQFF	TGTGCCATCAGTGATACTAGCGGGAGGGCGTACAATGAGCAGTTCTTC
TRBV7-9	TRBD2	-	TRBJ2-7	CASSPGLAGGPPHEQYF	TGTGCCAGCAGCCCGGGACTAGCGGGAGGGCCCCCCCACGAGCAGTACTTC
TRBV2	-	-	TRBJ1-2	CASSAKKDRRNGYTF	TGTGCCAGCAGTGCCAAGAAAGACAGACGGAATGGCTACACCTTC
TRBV29-1	-	-	TRBJ2-7	CSVADGSYEQYF	TGCAGCGTTGCCGACGGGTCCTACGAGCAGTACTTC
TRBV19	-	once	TRBJ2-2	CASNTLQGWGAGELFF	TGTGCCAGTAATACCCTTCAGGGATGGGGTGCCGGGGAGCTGTTTTTT
TRBV19	TRBD2	-	TRBJ2-7	CASSPRTSGRAGPEQYF	TGTGCCAGTAGTCCGCGGACTAGCGGGAGGGCCGGACCCGAGCAGTACTTC
TRBV13	TRBD1	-	TRBJ2-2	CASSGLGQTTGELFF	TGTGCCAGCAGCGGCCTGGGACAGACCACCGGGGAGCTGTTTTTT
TRBV11-2	TRBD2	-	TRBJ2-3	CASSSGTSSTDTQYF	TGTGCCAGCAGCTCCGGGACTAGCAGCACAGATACGCAGTATTTT
TRBV19	TRBD1	-	TRBJ2-2	CASSLPQGATSGELFF	TGTGCCAGTAGTCTTCCGCAGGGGGCCACCTCCGGGGAGCTGTTTTTT
TRBV9	TRBD2	-	TRBJ2-1	CASSPRLAGSNEQFF	TGTGCCAGCAGCCCCAGACTAGCGGGAAGCAATGAGCAGTTCTTC
TRBV5-1	TRBD1	-	TRBJ1-2	CASSWNRDRGDGYTF	TGCGCCAGCAGCTGGAACCGGGACAGGGGTGATGGCTACACCTTC
TRBV7-9	-	-	TRBJ1-2	CASSLAGDYGYTF	TGTGCCAGCAGCTTGGCGGGTGACTATGGCTACACCTTC
TRBV5-4	-	-	TRBJ1-2	CASSLQGSSYGYTF	TGTGCCAGCAGCTTACAGGGTAGTAGCTATGGCTACACCTTC
TRBV4-3	-	-	TRBJ1-3	CASSQDMAEGIGNTIYF	TGCGCCAGCAGCCAAGACATGGCCGAAGGTATTGGAAACACCATATATTTT
TRBV19	-	-	TRBJ1-1	CASSTDPPNTEAFF	TGTGCCAGTAGTACAGACCCCCCGAACACTGAAGCTTTCTTT
TRBV10-2	-	-	TRBJ2-2	CASRRNTGELFF	TGCGCCAGTCGCAGGAACACCGGGGAGCTGTTTTTT
TRBV2	-	once	TRBJ2-5	CASSVGGTQYF	TGTGCCAGCAGTGTGGGGGGGACCCAGTACTTC
TRBV5-1	TRBD2	-	TRBJ2-1	CASSFAGSGSSYNEQFF	TGCGCCAGCAGCTTCGCAGGCAGCGGGAGCTCCTACAATGAGCAGTTCTTC
TRBV13	TRBD2	-	TRBJ2-7	CASSSRGTSGNYEQYF	TGTGCCAGCAGCTCCCGCGGGACTAGCGGAAACTACGAGCAGTACTTC